The sample holds a few counts of the clone carrying this T cell receptor (beta chain). What it recognizes is unknown. A CD45RO/CCR7/CD25/CD127/CD95/CD27 panel sorted naive, central memory, regulatory and stem cell-like memory CD4+ cells. Expressed TCRB transcripts were sequenced, since all the RNA that had been isolated was reverse transcribed. Here immunoSEQ multiplex PCR was the method, and the copy in TCRdb shows in-frame clones only, minus some. Among about 340,000 clones, about a tenth were seen once, and the ten largest hold 1%. These data are taken from a study of beta chain features in type 1 diabetes. Notes on the study in general: A moderate, significant TCRB CDR3 shortening appeared in type 1 diabetes across four CD4+ subsets.

V lost 5 bases, J lost 4 bases, and 12 bases lay in between. The CDR3 consists of 14 residues. The V gene's germline CDR1 is SGHVS and CDR2 FNYEAQ. V and J are TRBV7-6 and TRBJ1-3; D not resolved. The origin of this receptor is a man aged 30 to 45 with type 1 diabetes. Sequencing input: central memory CD4+ T cells from blood. The CDR3 sequence is CASSQPQSGNTIYF. CDR3 DNA sequence: TGTGCCAGCAGCCAGCCCCAGTCCGGAAACACCATATATTTT. The whole variable domain, filled in from reference TRBV7-6 and TRBJ1-3, reads GAGVSQSPRYKVTKRGQDVALRCDPISGHVSLYWYRQALGQGPEFLTYFNYEAQQDKSGLPNDRFSAERPEGSISTLTIQRTEQRDSAMYRCASSQPQSGNTIYFGEGSWLTVV.